Listed here are 2 T cell receptor beta chains from one sample, sequenced in a study of blood T cell repertoires in COVID-19. The table came from immunoSEQ multiplex PCR; TCRdb's copy has only in-frame clones and leaves some out. Here the sample spans about 150,000 clones, approximately 80% being singletons. Specimen: PBMCs or T cells enriched from blood (not recorded which). Source of these receptors: a man in his fifties who had recovered from COVID-19.

V gene TRBV7-2 combines with J gene TRBJ1-1; D is undetermined. With 3 bases removed from V and 2 bases from J, the gap between germline ends came to 10 bases. This CDR3 region has 14 residues. Germline CDR1 and CDR2: SGHTA and FQGNSA. The CDR3 loop reads CASSFSPGNTEAFF. DNA of the CDR3: TGTGCCAGCAGCTTTTCCCCGGGAAACACTGAAGCTTTCTTT. The variable domain in full, with the rest retrieved from reference TRBV7-2 and TRBJ1-1, is GAGVSQSPSNKVTEKGKDVELRCDPISGHTALYWYRQSLGQGLEFLIYFQGNSAPDKSGLPSDRFSAERTGGSVSTLTIQRTQQEDSAVYLCASSFSPGNTEAFFGQGTRLTVV.

V is TRBV28 and J is TRBJ1-4; 7 bases agree with TRBD1. The CDR3 is 14 amino acids. V shed 6 bases and J 8 bases; nucleotides not matched to a gene: 9. Germline-derived CDR1 and CDR2 are MDHEN and SYDVKM. Here the CDR3 DNA reads TGTGCCAGCAGCACCGGGACAGCGACCGAAAAACTGTTTTTT. This gives the protein CASSTGTATEKLFF.